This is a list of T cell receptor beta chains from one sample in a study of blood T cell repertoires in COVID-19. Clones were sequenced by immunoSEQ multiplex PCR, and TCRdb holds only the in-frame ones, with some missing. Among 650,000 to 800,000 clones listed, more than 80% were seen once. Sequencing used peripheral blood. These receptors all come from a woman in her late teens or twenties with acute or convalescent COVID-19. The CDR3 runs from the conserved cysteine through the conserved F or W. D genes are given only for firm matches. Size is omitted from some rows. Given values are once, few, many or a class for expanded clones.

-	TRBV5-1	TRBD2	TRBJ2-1	TGCGCCAGCAGCTTGGGACTAGCGGGGGGTAATGAGCAGTTCTTC	CASSLGLAGGNEQFF
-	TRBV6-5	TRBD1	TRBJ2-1	TGTGCCAGCAGGGTGGACAGGGCCACCTACAATGAGCAGTTCTTC	CASRVDRATYNEQFF
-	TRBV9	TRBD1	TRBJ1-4	TGTGCCAGCAGCACAAGGGGGCTGAGGAGTGAAAAACTGTTTTTT	CASSTRGLRSEKLFF
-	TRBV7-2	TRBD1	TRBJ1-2	TGTGCCAGCAGCTTACCCGGGACAGGGGCTACCTCTAACTATGGCTACACCTTC	CASSLPGTGATSNYGYTF
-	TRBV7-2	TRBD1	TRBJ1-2	TGTGCCAGCAGCCCAGCGACAGGGAACTATGGCTACACCTTC	CASSPATGNYGYTF
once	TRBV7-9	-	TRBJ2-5	TGTGCCAGCAGCCCCAGGGTTGAGGAGACCCAGTACTTC	CASSPRVEETQYF
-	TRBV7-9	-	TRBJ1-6	TGTGCCGCGAGGGGGGGCGCCGGTTCACCCCTCCACTTT	CAARGGAGSPLHF
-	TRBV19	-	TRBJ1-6	TGTGCCAGTAGTATGGGGAGGGCGAGCTCCTATAATTCACCCCTCCACTTT	CASSMGRASSYNSPLHF
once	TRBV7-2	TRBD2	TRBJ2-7	TGTGCCAGCAGCTTAGTCGCCCTAGCGGGGGGTTACCCCTACGAGCAGTACTTC	CASSLVALAGGYPYEQYF
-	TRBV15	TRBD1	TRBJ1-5	TGTGCCACCAGCGAGGATCAGGGGGCCCAGCATTTT	CATSEDQGAQHF
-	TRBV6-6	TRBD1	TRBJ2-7	TGTGCCAGCAGAAATGGGCAGGGACAGTACGAGCAGTACTTC	CASRNGQGQYEQYF
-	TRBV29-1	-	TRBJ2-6	TGCAGCGTTGGCCAGGGGGGCAGCGGGGCCAACGTCCTGACTTTC	CSVGQGGSGANVLTF
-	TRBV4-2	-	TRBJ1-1	TGTGCCAGCAGCCAAGAAGGTCGCGGGGGCACTGAAGCTTTCTTT	CASSQEGRGGTEAFF
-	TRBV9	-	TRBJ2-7	TGTGCCAGCAGCGACCAGGGGACCCCCTACGAGCAGTACTTC	CASSDQGTPYEQYF
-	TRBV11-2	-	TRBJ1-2	TGTGCCAGCAGCTCGCGGGAGATGGGACAAAACTATGGCTACACCTTC	CASSSREMGQNYGYTF
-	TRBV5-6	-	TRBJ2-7	TGTGCCAGCAACCTCCGGGGAGCCTACGAGCAGTACTTC	CASNLRGAYEQYF
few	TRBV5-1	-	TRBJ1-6	TGCGCCAGCAGCCCCCGACAAATGGATTCACCCCTCCACTTT	CASSPRQMDSPLHF
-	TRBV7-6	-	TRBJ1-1	TGTGCCAGCAGCTTACCAGGAGGGGCATTAAACACTGAAGCTTTCTTT	CASSLPGGALNTEAFF
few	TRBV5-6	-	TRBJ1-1	TGTGCCAGCAGCTTGGCCGGGGAGTCACGAGCTTTCTTT	CASSLAGESRAFF
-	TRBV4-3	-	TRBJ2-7	TGCGCCAGCAGCCAACGGTCATGGGGGGATGAAGAGCAGTACTTC	CASSQRSWGDEEQYF
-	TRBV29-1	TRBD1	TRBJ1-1	TGCAGCGTTGGGGACAGCCAGGTCACTGAAGCTTTCTTT	CSVGDSQVTEAFF